The clone carrying this TCR beta chain was picked up many times. These data belong to a study of Graves' ophthalmopathy and Graves' hyperthyroidism. The CDR3 contains 13 residues. V gave up 5 bases and J gave up 6 bases; unmatched junction bases: 6. The germline CDR1 and CDR2 sequences are MNHNS and SASEGT. Using RNA transcripts, the TCR beta CDR3 regions were amplified. Amplification began with first-round RT-PCR using HTBI primers, then second-round multiplex PCR was performed. TCRdb processed the multiplex PCR reads anew with MiXCR; each CDR3 protein has one entry. The table lists over a million distinct CDR3 sequences, about two fifths of them singletons.

This receptor was identified in an adult man with Graves' hyperthyroidism. Sample: peripheral blood or thyroid tissue (not recorded which). The chain uses TRBV6-1 and TRBJ1-1, with 7 bases identical to TRBD1. This CDR3 reads CASSRRTGPEAFF. The CDR3 DNA follows: TGTGCCAGCAGTCGTAGGACAGGTCCTGAAGCTTTCTTT.